A single TCR beta chain is shown here with its context. This sample was included in a study of OX40 agonist ivuxolimab in advanced cancers. Trimming removed 4 bases from V and 3 bases from J, with 7 bases in between. The CDR3 has 12 residues. Germline lookup yields CDR1 SGHAT and CDR2 FQNNGV. Measured with immunoSEQ multiplex PCR; TCRdb has only the in-frame clones, and not every one. Of under 70,000 clones listed, more than 85% were seen once; the top ten hold around 7.3%. The receptor was derived from an adult with an advanced solid tumor such as melanoma, head and neck, liver or kidney cancer. The rearrangement links TRBV11-2 to TRBJ2-7; D remains ambiguous. Sample: CD4+ or CD8+ T cells sorted from blood, taken in a trial of the OX40 agonist ivuxolimab. The DNA of the CDR3 is TGTGCCAGCAGCTCCTGGGGCTACGAGCAGTACTTC. The encoded protein is CASSSWGYEQYF.